One sample yielded the 31 T cell receptor beta chains listed below, sequenced in a study of blood T cell repertoires in COVID-19. This table comes from immunoSEQ multiplex PCR, and its TCRdb copy is limited to in-frame clones, with some not included. The sample records some 330,000 clones, more than 70% being singletons. The material sequenced was PBMCs or T cells enriched from blood (not recorded which). The receptors come from a man between 35 and 55 years old in a cohort exposed to, infected with or recovered from COVID-19 (not recorded which).

The V call is TRBV10-1, the J call TRBJ2-5; D is unresolved. The length of the CDR3 is 14 residues. The V gene's germline CDR1 is WNHNN and CDR2 SYGVQD (reference sequence). V lost 0 bases, J lost 5 bases, and 10 bases lay in between. The DNA of the CDR3 is TGCGCCAGCAGTGAGTCGAATTCCGGGGAGACCCAGTACTTC. This encodes CASSESNSGETQYF.

CDR3 coding DNA: TGTGCCAGTAGGGGACAGGGAGGATCACCCCTCCACTTT. As protein: CASRGQGGSPLHF. V usage is TRBV19 and J usage is TRBJ1-6, with 9 positions matching TRBD1. The germline CDR1 and CDR2 sequences are LNHDA and SQIVND (reference sequence). There are 13 residues in the CDR3. The junction had 4 bases not matched to a gene; V was cut back by 6 bases and J by 10 bases.

This clone was picked up a small number of times. The J gene is TRBJ1-1, the V gene TRBV5-1; no reliable D call. Germline-derived CDR1 and CDR2 are SGHRS and YFSETQ. The CDR3 extends over 15 amino acids. V was pared by 4 bases and J by 1 base, with 14 bases between. The CDR3 loop is CASSRENRGNTEAFF. In DNA form, the CDR3 reads TGCGCCAGCAGCAGAGAGAACCGGGGGAACACTGAAGCTTTCTTT.

This sequence joins TRBV5-1 and TRBJ1-2; D gene ambiguous. CDR1 is SGHRS and CDR2 is YFSETQ in the germline V gene. The CDR3 totals 14 residues. Between the trimmed V and J ends, which lost 1 base and 2 bases, there was a span of 9 bases. Here the CDR3 DNA reads TGCGCCAGCAGCTTGTCGGGCGGGAACTATGGCTACACCTTC. Residues: CASSLSGGNYGYTF.

To note about this clone: Other DNA variants within this sample encode the same CDR3. This chain joins TRBV30 and TRBJ2-7, with D perhaps TRBD1 (5 bases). CDR1 and CDR2 (germline): GTSNPN, SVGIG (reference sequence). V dropped 2 bases and J dropped 5 bases, with 7 bases sitting between them. The CDR3 is 11 residues long. The CDR3 bases are TGTGCCTGGAGTACAGGCCACGAGCAGTACTTC. Translated, it gives CAWSTGHEQYF. The full variable domain, completed using reference TRBV30 and TRBJ2-7, is SQTIHQWPATLVQPVGSPLSLECTVEGTSNPNLYWYRQAAGRGLQLLFYSVGIGQISSEVPQNLSASRPQDRQFILSSKKLLLSDSGFYLCAWSTGHEQYFGPGTRLTVT.

A few counts support this clone. The CDR3 reads CASSTTGPATGNTIYF. Written as DNA, the CDR3 is TGTGCCAGTAGTACGACAGGGCCGGCGACTGGAAACACCATATATTTT. This sequence joins TRBV19 and TRBJ1-3; 7 positions agree with TRBD1. The V gene end was trimmed by 4 bases and the J gene end by 2 bases; junction bases not matched to a gene: 8. The length of the CDR3 is 16 residues. CDR1 is LNHDA and CDR2 is SQIVND in the germline V gene (reference sequence).

J is TRBJ2-5 and V is TRBV19, with 8 bases lining up with TRBD1. The germline CDR1 and CDR2 sequences are LNHDA and SQIVND (reference sequence). Germline trimming cut 6 bases from V and 4 bases from J; bases unmatched to any gene: 7. CDR3 length: 14 residues. The CDR3 reads CASRNQDRAETQYF. In DNA form, the CDR3 reads TGTGCCAGTAGGAACCAGGACAGGGCAGAGACCCAGTACTTC. The whole variable domain, remainder taken from reference TRBV19 and TRBJ2-5, is DGGITQSPKYLFRKEGQNVTLSCEQNLNHDAMYWYRQDPGQGLRLIYYSQIVNDFQKGDIAEGYSVSREKKESFPLTVTSAQKNPTAFYLCASRNQDRAETQYFGPGTRLLVL.

V usage is TRBV30 and J usage is TRBJ1-3; D not resolved. The CDR3 sequence is 13 residues long. CDR1 and CDR2 (germline): GTSNPN, SVGIG (reference sequence). The V gene lost 0 bases and the J gene lost 9 bases, with 12 bases spanning the gap. The CDR3 is CAWSVAPLFTIYF. The CDR3 bases are TGTGCCTGGAGTGTAGCCCCACTCTTCACCATATATTTT.

This chain uses TRBV6-5 with TRBJ2-7; 7 nucleotides match TRBD2. In germline, CDR1 is MNHEY, CDR2 SVGAGI. CDR3 size: 13 residues. J was trimmed by 5 bases and V by 6 bases; bases with no gene match: 7. The CDR3 DNA reads as TGTGCCAGCAGGAAGAGCGGGAACCACGAGCAGTACTTC. This gives the protein CASRKSGNHEQYF.

The V and J genes are TRBV28 and TRBJ2-7; perhaps TRBD1 as D (6 bases). The germline gives CDR1 MDHEN, CDR2 SYDVKM. Trimming pared 3 bases from V and 6 bases from J, leaving 21 bases between. The CDR3 has 16 amino acids. CDR3 nucleotide sequence: TGTGCCAGCAGTTTCGGGGCCAAGGGGGTTTACGTCGAGCAGTACTTC. This gives the protein CASSFGAKGVYVEQYF. The whole variable domain, remainder taken from reference TRBV28 and TRBJ2-7, is DVKVTQSSRYLVKRTGEKVFLECVQDMDHENMFWYRQDPGLGLRLIYFSYDVKMKEKGDIPEGYSVSREKKERFSLILESASTNQTSMYLCASSFGAKGVYVEQYFGPGTRLTVT.

CDR3: CASSIGQGPYEQYF. CDR3 sequence (DNA): TGTGCCAGCAGTATCGGACAGGGACCATACGAGCAGTACTTC. This chain joins TRBV27 and TRBJ2-7; the match to TRBD1 covers 8 bases. Trimming cost V 5 bases and J 4 bases; bases outside gene matches: 7. Germline loops: CDR1 MNHEY, CDR2 SMNVEV (reference sequence). The CDR3 sequence is 14 residues long.

The chain carries TRBV5-6 and TRBJ2-2; D is unresolved. The CDR3 contains 13 residues. Germline-derived CDR1 and CDR2 are SGHDT and YYEEEE. V lost 2 bases and J lost 1, with 3 bases in between. The CDR3 sequence is CASSFQNTGELFF. The CDR3 nucleotides read TGTGCCAGCAGCTTTCAGAACACCGGGGAGCTGTTTTTT.

The gene calls are TRBV6-2 or TRBV6-3 and TRBJ1-5; 7 nucleotides match TRBD1. The CDR3 consists of 14 residues. Germline V CDR1 and CDR2: MNHEY, SVGEGT. V was clipped by 2 bases and J by 6 bases; unmatched bases: 4. The CDR3 DNA reads TGTGCCAGCAGTTACGGGGCAGGGGGTCAGCCCCAGCATTTT. It yields the protein CASSYGAGGQPQHF.

This chain joins TRBV4-2 and TRBJ1-6; D might be TRBD1 (6 bases). The ends were cut back, 5 bases at V and 13 bases at J, with 18 bases in the middle. Germline V CDR1 and CDR2: LGHNA, YNFKEQ. The CDR3 spans 14 residues. The CDR3 spells CASSVQGANGPLHF. CDR3 nucleotides: TGTGCCAGCAGCGTACAGGGAGCGAACGGGCCCCTCCACTTT.

The chain carries TRBV18 and TRBJ2-5; possible D gene TRBD1, 6 bases. Germline V CDR1 and CDR2: KGHSH, LQKENI. This CDR3 spans 13 amino acids. Trimming took 4 bases from V and 1 from J, leaving 7 bases between them. DNA for the CDR3: TGTGCCAGCTCACGGACAGCCCAAGAGACCCAGTACTTC. This translates into CASSRTAQETQYF.

The gene calls are TRBV6-1 and TRBJ2-2; 11 nucleotides align to TRBD2. The germline V gene has CDR1 MNHNS and CDR2 SASEGT. The CDR3 is made up of 15 amino acids. Germline trimming cut 3 bases from V and 4 bases from J; bases unmatched to any gene: 1. This chain's CDR3 is CASSDSGRGTGELFF. The DNA for the CDR3 is TGTGCCAGCAGTGATAGCGGGAGGGGCACCGGGGAGCTGTTTTTT.

This chain connects TRBV3-1 (or the pseudogene TRBV3-2) to TRBJ1-2, with 8 positions matching TRBD1. The V and J ends lost 2 bases and 8 bases, in that order; junction bases with no gene match: 13. Germline V gene lookup returns CDR1 LGHDT and CDR2 YNNKEL (reference sequence). This CDR3 is 16 amino acids long. CDR3 residues: CASSQRSGQGASGYTF. CDR3 nucleotides: TGTGCCAGCAGCCAAAGATCTGGGCAGGGGGCGTCAGGCTACACCTTC.

The chain links TRBV29-1 to TRBJ2-1; D may be TRBD2 (5 bases). Trimming removed 6 bases at V and 2 bases at J, with 11 bases between. The germline V gene has CDR1 SQVTM and CDR2 ANQGSEA. The CDR3 runs 13 residues. For the CDR3, the DNA is TGCAGCGTGAACACGGGAACCTACAATGAGCAGTTCTTC. Its translation: CSVNTGTYNEQFF.

The CDR3 sequence is CASSRGLAGGDTQYF. The CDR3 DNA reads as TGTGCCAGCAGCCGTGGGCTAGCGGGAGGCGATACGCAGTATTTT. This chain uses TRBV3-1 (or the pseudogene TRBV3-2) with TRBJ2-3; 11 bases agree with TRBD2. Per germline, CDR1 LGHDT and CDR2 YNNKEL (reference sequence). Losses at the gene ends were 4 bases for V and 6 bases for J; bases not matched to a gene: 6. The CDR3 contains 15 residues.

In its sample, this clone was seen once. The V gene is TRBV28, the J gene TRBJ2-3; D may be TRBD1 (6 bases). CDR1 is MDHEN and CDR2 is SYDVKM in the germline V gene. Trimming left V 5 bases short and J 2 bases short, with 14 bases between. The CDR3 is 15 residues long. CDR3 DNA: TGTGCCAGCAGTCCGCCAGGGGCGGTCACAGATACGCAGTATTTT. The encoded protein is CASSPPGAVTDTQYF.

The count of this clone is one. This sequence joins TRBV10-2 and TRBJ1-5; D not resolved. Germline-derived CDR1 and CDR2 are WSHSY and SAAADI. V was shortened by 1 base and J by 1 base, with 8 bases between the two germline ends. The CDR3 totals 15 residues. The DNA of the CDR3 is TGCGCCAGCAGTGAGTTCCGTGGCAGCAATCAGCCCCAGCATTTT. It codes for CASSEFRGSNQPQHF.

V and J are TRBV5-5 and TRBJ1-4; the D gene is possibly TRBD1 (5 bases). V lost 5 bases and J lost 5, with 13 bases in between. There are 14 residues in the CDR3. Germline CDR1 and CDR2: SGHKS and YYEKEE (reference sequence). DNA of the CDR3: TGTGCCAGCAGACAATCGTCAGGGAATGAAAAACTGTTTTTT. This gives the protein CASRQSSGNEKLFF.

The chain joins TRBV5-1 to TRBJ2-1; the D is unclear. The CDR3 is 12 residues long. Trimming pared 2 bases from V and 6 bases from J, leaving 6 bases between. Per the germline V gene, CDR1 is SGHRS and CDR2 is YFSETQ. CDR3 amino acids: CASSFLRNEQFF. CDR3 sequence (DNA): TGCGCCAGCAGCTTTCTCCGCAATGAGCAGTTCTTC.

The genes are TRBV6-5 and TRBJ1-3, with D possibly matching TRBD1 (5 bases). The ends were cut back, 5 bases at V and 1 base at J, with 12 bases in the middle. The CDR3 runs to 15 residues. CDR1 and CDR2 from the germline V gene are MNHEY and SVGAGI. For the CDR3, the DNA is TGTGCCAGCAGTACCCAGGGTCTATCTGGAAACACCATATATTTT. Its protein is CASSTQGLSGNTIYF.

This clone was detected a few times. V gene TRBV20-1 combines with J gene TRBJ2-1; possibly TRBD2 for D (5 bases). Trimming removed 6 bases at V and 8 bases at J, with 11 bases between. This CDR3 is built from 11 residues. Germline assignment: CDR1 DFQATT and CDR2 SNEGSKA (reference sequence). This CDR3 is CSAKLVDEQFF. CDR3 in DNA: TGCAGTGCAAAACTAGTCGATGAGCAGTTCTTC.

The rearrangement uses TRBV18 and TRBJ2-7, with 10 bases lining up with TRBD1. Germline values: CDR1 KGHSH, CDR2 LQKENI. J lost 4 bases, V lost 3 bases, and 3 bases had no gene match. The CDR3 covers 14 residues. For the CDR3, the DNA is TGTGCCAGCTCACCGGGACAGGGGTGGTACGAGCAGTACTTC. This translates into CASSPGQGWYEQYF. The whole variable domain, filled in from reference TRBV18 and TRBJ2-7, reads NAGVMQNPRHLVRRRGQEARLRCSPMKGHSHVYWYRQLPEEGLKFMVYLQKENIIDESGMPKERFSAEFPKEGPSILRIQQVVRGDSAAYFCASSPGQGWYEQYFGPGTRLTVT.

V gene TRBV10-3 combines with J gene TRBJ2-2; TRBD1 agrees at 10 bases. Germline CDR1 ENHRY, CDR2 SYGVKD. Trimming at V came to 10 bases and at J to 4 bases, leaving 3 bases not matched to a gene. This CDR3 spans 13 amino acids. The CDR3 nucleotides are TGTGCCACCTGGGACAGGGGCACCGGGGAGCTGTTTTTT. Amino acid sequence: CATWDRGTGELFF.

The chain employs TRBV10-1 and TRBJ2-3; D might be TRBD2 (5 bases). The CDR3 extends over 15 amino acids. Per the germline V gene, CDR1 is WNHNN and CDR2 is SYGVQD (reference sequence). The ends were cut back, 2 bases at V and 9 bases at J, with 18 bases in the middle. The CDR3 sequence is CASSERRVGVTTQYF. CDR3 nucleotide sequence: TGCGCCAGCAGTGAGAGAAGGGTCGGGGTGACCACGCAGTATTTT.

A single count supports this clone. The J gene is TRBJ1-4, the V gene TRBV5-1, with TRBD1 identical over 7 bases. Germline V lookup: CDR1 SGHRS, CDR2 YFSETQ. V was clipped by 1 base and J by 7 bases; unmatched bases: 13. The CDR3 sequence is 17 residues long. Written as DNA, the CDR3 is TGCGCCAGCAGCTTGCCCCTTTTACAGGGGCCGGGTGAAAAACTGTTTTTT. Protein product: CASSLPLLQGPGEKLFF.

This clone was detected once. The V gene is TRBV25-1, the J gene TRBJ2-3, with a weak D call TRBD2 (6 bases). The germline V gene encodes CDR1 MGHDK and CDR2 SYGVNS. V lost 2 bases, J lost 5 bases, and 17 bases lay in between. This CDR3 has 16 residues. CDR3 loop: CASSEGWDSARDTQYF. The CDR3 nucleotides are TGTGCCAGCAGTGAAGGCTGGGACTCCGCTAGAGATACGCAGTATTTT.

This chain links TRBV4-1 with TRBJ2-3; D is undetermined. CDR1 and CDR2 (germline): MGHRA, YSYEKL. The CDR3 consists of 15 residues. V lost 4 bases and J 0 bases, leaving 11 bases between the germline ends. The CDR3 reads CASSLTRASTDTQYF. CDR3 bases: TGCGCCAGCAGCCTGACTCGTGCTAGCACAGATACGCAGTATTTT.